The entry below gives a single T cell receptor beta chain sequence along with its context. Its antigen is unknown. This sample was taken from a study of T-cell reconstitution after alpha-beta-depleted transplantation in children. Regarding the study as a whole: Hyperexpanded clones declined; after one year, newly produced T cells mostly supplied diversity. Expanded graft clones numbering several hundred reportedly gave rise to alpha-beta T cells about two months after transplant.

Trimming left V 3 bases short and J 3 bases short, with 8 bases between. This CDR3 is built from 12 residues. Germline values: CDR1 DFQATT, CDR2 SNEGSKA (reference sequence). This sample's TCRbeta library carried unique molecular identifier barcodes. TCRdb recomputed calls from the PCR reads with MiXCR, one row per CDR3 protein. Counted here are roughly 220,000 distinct CDR3 sequences, roughly 9.1% occurring once; the ten biggest clones make up 35%. The receptor was derived from a male patient aged 2-10 years who had a stem cell transplant for acute myeloid leukemia, so the T cells may come from the graft donor. The sample here was PBMCs, mostly from graft donor cells, taken 360 days after TCRalphabeta/CD19-depleted stem cell transplant. V is TRBV20-1 and J is TRBJ2-5, with unresolved D. CDR3 in DNA: TGCAGTGCTAGTGGGCTGGAAGAGACCCAGTACTTC. It codes for CSASGLEETQYF.